One sample yielded the 8 T cell receptor beta chains listed below, sequenced in a study of T cells in tuberculosis. Repertoires were generated with immunoSEQ multiplex PCR, while TCRdb's copy carries only in-frame clones and drops some. The data show 25,000 or so clones, around 90% seen once. The source material was PBMCs. The receptor source for this set is a donor under 30 with latent tuberculosis or without tuberculosis infection.

The chain joins TRBV5-4 to TRBJ1-1; 8 bases align to TRBD1. V lost 3 bases and J lost 2; bases outside the gene matches: 9. This CDR3 region has 16 residues. Germline CDR1 reads SGHNT; CDR2 reads YYREEE (reference sequence). The CDR3 sequence is CASSYGQGRKNTEAFF. Here the CDR3 DNA reads TGTGCCAGCAGCTACGGACAGGGTCGGAAAAACACTGAAGCTTTCTTT. The full variable domain, its missing parts supplied by reference TRBV5-4 and TRBJ1-1, is ETGVTQSPTHLIKTRGQQVTLRCSSQSGHNTVSWYQQALGQGPQFIFQYYREEENGRGNFPPRFSGLQFPNYSSELNVNALELDDSALYLCASSYGQGRKNTEAFFGQGTRLTVV.

This clone was seen just once. The chain joins TRBV4-1 to TRBJ2-5; the D gene is possibly TRBD1 (7 bases). Looked up from germline, CDR1 is MGHRA and CDR2 is YSYEKL. CDR3 length equals 14 residues. The ends were cut back, 0 bases at V and 5 bases at J, with 10 bases in the middle. This CDR3 reads CASSQDPGGETQYF. The CDR3 DNA is TGCGCCAGCAGCCAAGATCCAGGGGGGGAGACCCAGTACTTC.

V usage is TRBV27 and J usage is TRBJ1-1, with 12 bases fitting TRBD1. The CDR3 covers 18 residues. Germline V gene sequence: CDR1 MNHEY, CDR2 SMNVEV (reference sequence). V lost 5 bases to trimming and J lost 0 bases; unmatched junction nucleotides: 10. This chain's CDR3 is CASSPGTGGRGMNTEAFF. As DNA, the CDR3 is TGTGCCAGCAGTCCCGGGACAGGGGGCCGGGGGATGAACACTGAAGCTTTCTTT.

This chain connects TRBV19 to TRBJ2-5, with D possibly TRBD2 on 5 matching bases. V lost 6 bases to trimming and J lost 5 bases, with 13 bases between them. In germline, CDR1 is LNHDA, CDR2 SQIVND (reference sequence). The length of the CDR3 is 13 residues. The CDR3 loop reads CASRALARETQYF. The DNA of the CDR3 is TGTGCCAGTAGGGCCCTAGCACGGGAGACCCAGTACTTC.

This chain uses TRBV27 with TRBJ2-3; 12 nucleotides agree with TRBD2. The junction had 7 bases not matched to a gene; V was cut back by 2 bases and J by 1 base. The CDR3 sequence is 18 residues long. Germline-derived CDR1 and CDR2 are MNHEY and SMNVEV (reference sequence). The CDR3 DNA is TGTGCCAGCAGTTTAGGGCTAGCGGGGGGGCGGGGCACAGATACGCAGTATTTT. Translation gives CASSLGLAGGRGTDTQYF.

The chain couples TRBV10-3 to TRBJ1-6; TRBD1 agrees at 7 bases. CDR3 size: 15 residues. The germline gives CDR1 ENHRY, CDR2 SYGVKD. Unmatched junction bases numbered 7, after V lost 6 bases and J lost 5 bases. CDR3 in amino acids: CAISGQVGDNSPLHF. The CDR3 DNA sequence: TGTGCCATCAGCGGACAGGTAGGAGATAATTCACCCCTCCACTTT.

With respect to this clone: The sample contains more than one DNA sequence encoding this CDR3. The rearrangement uses TRBV19 and TRBJ1-6; no clear D gene. The V end lost 1 base, the J end lost 13 bases, and 8 bases lay between the germline ends. CDR3 size: 12 residues. Germline V lookup: CDR1 LNHDA, CDR2 SQIVND (reference sequence). This chain's CDR3 is CASSIGGSPLHF. For the CDR3, the DNA is TGTGCCAGTAGTATAGGTGGTAGCCCCCTCCACTTT.

The V call is TRBV28, the J call TRBJ1-2; D unclear. Per the germline V gene, CDR1 is MDHEN and CDR2 is SYDVKM. The CDR3 loop spans 15 amino acids. Trimming left V 5 bases short and J 4 bases short, with 17 bases between. The CDR3 coding sequence is TGTGCCAGCAGTCCACTCCCAATCCGTAGCTATGGCTACACCTTC. Translating gives CASSPLPIRSYGYTF.